Given below is one TCR beta chain in context. After removal of 6 bases from V and 4 bases from J, the junction contained 3 bases not matched to a gene. The length of the CDR3 is 15 residues. Germline CDR1 SNHLY, CDR2 FYNNEI. This sample is part of a study of T cell changes during pregnancy in multiple sclerosis. The method was immunoSEQ multiplex PCR; TCRdb's version includes in-frame clones alone and lacks a portion of them. The sample shows 35,000 to 50,000 clones, approximately 90% of them seen only once. The chain links TRBV2 to TRBJ2-3; 14 bases are shared with TRBD2. This TCR derives from a female donor with multiple sclerosis, enrolled in a pregnancy study. The material sequenced was CD4+ T cells from peripheral blood mononuclear cells, taken after pregnancy. The CDR3 is CASRWTSGRPDTQYF. CDR3 DNA: TGTGCCAGCAGATGGACTAGCGGGAGGCCAGATACGCAGTATTTT.